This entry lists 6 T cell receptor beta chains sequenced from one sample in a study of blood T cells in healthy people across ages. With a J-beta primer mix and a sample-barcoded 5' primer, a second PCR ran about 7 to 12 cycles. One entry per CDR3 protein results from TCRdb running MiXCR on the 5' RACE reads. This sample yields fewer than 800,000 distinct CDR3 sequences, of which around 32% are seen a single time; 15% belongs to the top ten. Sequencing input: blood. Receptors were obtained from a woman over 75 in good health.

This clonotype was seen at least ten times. DNA of the CDR3: TGTGCCAGCAGTTTGAGATCGCGGGGAGAGACCCAGTACTTC. Its translation is CASSLRSRGETQYF. The genes are TRBV12-3 or TRBV12-4 and TRBJ2-5; D may be TRBD2 (6 bases). Trimming removed 3 bases at V and 4 bases at J, with 12 bases between. The CDR3 sequence is 14 residues long.

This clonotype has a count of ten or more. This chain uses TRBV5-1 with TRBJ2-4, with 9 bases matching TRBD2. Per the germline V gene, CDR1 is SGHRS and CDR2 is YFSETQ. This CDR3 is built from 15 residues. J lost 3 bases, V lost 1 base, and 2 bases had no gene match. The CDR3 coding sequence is TGCGCCAGCAGCTTGAAAGCGGGGGGCAAAAACATTCAGTACTTC. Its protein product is CASSLKAGGKNIQYF. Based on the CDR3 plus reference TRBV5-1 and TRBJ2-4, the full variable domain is KAGVTQTPRYLIKTRGQQVTLSCSPISGHRSVSWYQQTPGQGLQFLFEYFSETQRNKGNFPGRFSGRQFSNSRSEMNVSTLELGDSALYLCASSLKAGGKNIQYFGAGTRLSVL.

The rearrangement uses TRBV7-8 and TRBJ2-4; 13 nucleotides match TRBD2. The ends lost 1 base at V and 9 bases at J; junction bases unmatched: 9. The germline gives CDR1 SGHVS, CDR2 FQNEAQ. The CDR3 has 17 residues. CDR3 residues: CASSLDPTSGGLGIQYF. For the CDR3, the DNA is TGTGCCAGCAGCTTAGACCCGACTAGCGGGGGGCTCGGCATTCAGTACTTC.

The CDR3 DNA reads as TGTGCCAGTGGCCACATCGGGACAGGGTCTGAAAAACTGTTTTTT. It encodes CASGHIGTGSEKLFF. The chain has TRBV19 and TRBJ1-4; 9 bases agree with TRBD1. This CDR3 region has 15 residues. V dropped 8 bases and J dropped 7; count of bases not matched to a gene: 11. The germline gives CDR1 LNHDA, CDR2 SQIVND (reference sequence).

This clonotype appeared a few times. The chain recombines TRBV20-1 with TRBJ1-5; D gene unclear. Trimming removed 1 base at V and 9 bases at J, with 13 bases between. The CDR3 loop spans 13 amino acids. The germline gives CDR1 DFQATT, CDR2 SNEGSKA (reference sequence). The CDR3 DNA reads TGCAGTGCTAGAGTCCCAGGTTTCCCGCCCCAGCATTTT. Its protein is CSARVPGFPPQHF.

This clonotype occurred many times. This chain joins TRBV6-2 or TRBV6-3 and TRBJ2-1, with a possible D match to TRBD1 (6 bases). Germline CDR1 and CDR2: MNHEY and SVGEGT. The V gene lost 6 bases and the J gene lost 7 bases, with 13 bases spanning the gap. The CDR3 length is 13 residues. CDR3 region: CASSYNRDNEQFF. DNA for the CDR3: TGTGCCAGCAGCTACAACAGGGATAATGAGCAGTTCTTC.